This T cell receptor beta chain was recorded in a study of graft-versus-host responses after intestinal transplantation. Study as a whole: Recipients had transplants, and these were multivisceral, liver-intestinal, or isolated intestinal. Overall study results and limits: Allograft clonal ratios (graft-versus-host to host-versus-graft) were high in patients who had graft-donor T cell macrochimerism.

Note on this clone: Its antigen is still unknown.

Repertoires were generated with immunoSEQ multiplex PCR, while TCRdb's copy carries only in-frame clones and drops some. The sample lists approximately 85,000 clones, about 93% occurring once. Germline CDR1 reads SGHTA; CDR2 reads FQGNSA. J was trimmed by 2 bases and V by 4 bases; bases with no gene match: 4. This CDR3 comprises 14 residues. Specimen: unstimulated CD8+ T cells sorted from spleen or lymph node cells, collected before transplant. This rearrangement joins TRBV7-2 to TRBJ2-7; 8 bases fit TRBD2. The sequence came from a human donor who was the organ donor for an intestinal transplant. This chain's CDR3 is CASSSVAGPYEQYF. The CDR3 nucleotides are TGTGCCAGCAGCTCCGTAGCGGGGCCCTACGAGCAGTACTTC.